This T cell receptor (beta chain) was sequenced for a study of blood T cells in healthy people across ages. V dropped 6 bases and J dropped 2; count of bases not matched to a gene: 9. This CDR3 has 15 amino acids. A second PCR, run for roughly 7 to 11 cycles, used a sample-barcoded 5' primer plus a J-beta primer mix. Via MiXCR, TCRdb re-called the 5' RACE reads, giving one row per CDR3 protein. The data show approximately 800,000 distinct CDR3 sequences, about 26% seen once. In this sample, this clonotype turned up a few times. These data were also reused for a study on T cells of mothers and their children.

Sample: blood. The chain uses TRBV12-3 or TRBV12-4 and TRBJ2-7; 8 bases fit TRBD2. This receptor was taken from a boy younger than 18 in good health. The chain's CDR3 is CASSYERGPTYEQYF. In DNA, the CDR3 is TGTGCCAGCAGCTACGAGCGGGGGCCGACCTACGAGCAGTACTTC.